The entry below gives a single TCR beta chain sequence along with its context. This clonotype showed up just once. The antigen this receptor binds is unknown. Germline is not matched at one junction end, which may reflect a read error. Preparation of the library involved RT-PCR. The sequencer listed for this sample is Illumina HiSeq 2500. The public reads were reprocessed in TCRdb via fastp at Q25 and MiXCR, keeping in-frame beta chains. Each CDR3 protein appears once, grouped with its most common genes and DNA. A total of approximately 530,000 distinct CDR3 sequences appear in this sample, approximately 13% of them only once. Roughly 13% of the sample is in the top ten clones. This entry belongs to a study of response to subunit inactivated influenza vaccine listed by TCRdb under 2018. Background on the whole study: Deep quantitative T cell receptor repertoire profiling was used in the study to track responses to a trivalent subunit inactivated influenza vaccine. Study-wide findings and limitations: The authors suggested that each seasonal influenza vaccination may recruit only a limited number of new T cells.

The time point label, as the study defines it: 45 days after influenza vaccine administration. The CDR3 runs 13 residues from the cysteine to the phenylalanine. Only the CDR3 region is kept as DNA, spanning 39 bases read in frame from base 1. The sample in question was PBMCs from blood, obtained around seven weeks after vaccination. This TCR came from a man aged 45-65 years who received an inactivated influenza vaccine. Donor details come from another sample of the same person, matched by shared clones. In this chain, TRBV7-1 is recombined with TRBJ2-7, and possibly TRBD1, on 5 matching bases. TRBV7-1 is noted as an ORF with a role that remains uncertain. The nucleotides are TGTGCTAGCAGCCCCAGGGCAGGCTACGAGCAGTACTTC. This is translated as CASSPRAGYEQYF.